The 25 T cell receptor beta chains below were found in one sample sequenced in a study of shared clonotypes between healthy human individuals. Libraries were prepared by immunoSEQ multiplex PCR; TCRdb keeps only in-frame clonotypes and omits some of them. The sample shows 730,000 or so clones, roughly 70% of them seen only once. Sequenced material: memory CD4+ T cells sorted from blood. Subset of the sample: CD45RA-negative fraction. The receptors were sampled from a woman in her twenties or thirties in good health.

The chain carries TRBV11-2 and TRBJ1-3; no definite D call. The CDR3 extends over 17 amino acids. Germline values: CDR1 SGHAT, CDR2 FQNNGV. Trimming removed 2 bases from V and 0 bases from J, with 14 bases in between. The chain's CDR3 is CASSLNTRLSSGNTIYF. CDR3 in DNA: TGTGCCAGCAGCTTAAATACCAGATTGAGCTCTGGAAACACCATATATTTT.

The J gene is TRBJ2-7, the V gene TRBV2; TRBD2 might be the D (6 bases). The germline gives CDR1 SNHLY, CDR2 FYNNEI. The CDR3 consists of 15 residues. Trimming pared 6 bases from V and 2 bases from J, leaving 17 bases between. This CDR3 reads CASRIGGAGPYEQYF. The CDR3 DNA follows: TGTGCCAGCAGGATCGGCGGGGCAGGTCCCTACGAGCAGTACTTC.

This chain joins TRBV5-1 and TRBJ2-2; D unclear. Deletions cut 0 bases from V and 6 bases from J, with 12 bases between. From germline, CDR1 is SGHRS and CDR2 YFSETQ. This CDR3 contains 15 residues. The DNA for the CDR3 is TGCGCCAGCAGCTTGGCCCCAGGTCTTGCCGGGGAGCTGTTTTTT. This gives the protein CASSLAPGLAGELFF.

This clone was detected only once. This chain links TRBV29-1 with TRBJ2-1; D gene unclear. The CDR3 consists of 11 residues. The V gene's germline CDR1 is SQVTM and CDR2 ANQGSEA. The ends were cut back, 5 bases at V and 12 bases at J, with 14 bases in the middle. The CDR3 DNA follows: TGCAGCGTTCAACCCGAGTGGGGGCAGTTCTTC. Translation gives CSVQPEWGQFF.

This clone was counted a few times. The CDR3 spells CASSPGQHNTGELFF. The CDR3 nucleotides are TGTGCCAGCAGCCCTGGACAGCATAACACCGGGGAGCTGTTTTTT. V usage is TRBV7-9 and J usage is TRBJ2-2; D perhaps matches TRBD1 (6 bases). Deletions cut 5 bases from V and 2 bases from J, with 12 bases between. In germline, CDR1 is SEHNR, CDR2 FQNEAQ (reference sequence). The CDR3 covers 15 residues.

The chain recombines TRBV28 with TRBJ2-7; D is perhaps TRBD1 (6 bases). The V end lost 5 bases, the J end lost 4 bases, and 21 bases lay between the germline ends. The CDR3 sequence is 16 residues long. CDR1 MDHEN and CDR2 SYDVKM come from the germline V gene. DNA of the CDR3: TGTGCCAGCAGTCCCCTGTCCGGACAGAATTTATACGAGCAGTACTTC. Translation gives CASSPLSGQNLYEQYF.

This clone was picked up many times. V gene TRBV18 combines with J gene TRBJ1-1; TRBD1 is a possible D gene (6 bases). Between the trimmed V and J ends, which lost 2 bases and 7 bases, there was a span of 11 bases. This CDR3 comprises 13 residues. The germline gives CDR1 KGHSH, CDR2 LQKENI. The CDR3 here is CASSPFGQSEAFF. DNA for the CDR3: TGTGCCAGCTCACCATTCGGACAGAGTGAAGCTTTCTTT.

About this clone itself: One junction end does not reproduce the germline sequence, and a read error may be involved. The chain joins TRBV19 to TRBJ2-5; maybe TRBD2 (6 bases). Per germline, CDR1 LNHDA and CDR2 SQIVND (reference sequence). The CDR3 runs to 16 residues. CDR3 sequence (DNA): TGTGCCAGTGGTATTGAGGCGGGACCCCCGCAAGAGACCCAGTACTTC. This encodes CASGIEAGPPQETQYF.

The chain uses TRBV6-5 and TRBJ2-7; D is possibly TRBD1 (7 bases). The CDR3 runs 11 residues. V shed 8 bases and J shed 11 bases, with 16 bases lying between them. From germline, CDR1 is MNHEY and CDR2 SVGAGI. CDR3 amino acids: CASGGGGGKYF. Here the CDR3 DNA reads TGTGCCAGCGGGGGAGGAGGGGGCAAGTACTTC.

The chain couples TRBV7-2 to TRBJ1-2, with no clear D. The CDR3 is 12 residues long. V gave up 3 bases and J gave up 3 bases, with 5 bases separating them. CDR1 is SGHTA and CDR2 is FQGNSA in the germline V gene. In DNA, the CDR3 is TGTGCCAGCAGCTTTGCGGACTATGGCTACACCTTC. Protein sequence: CASSFADYGYTF.

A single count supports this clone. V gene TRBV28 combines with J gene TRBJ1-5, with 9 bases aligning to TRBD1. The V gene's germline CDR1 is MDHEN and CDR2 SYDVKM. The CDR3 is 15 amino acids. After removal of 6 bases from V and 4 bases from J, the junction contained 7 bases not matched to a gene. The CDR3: CASRPTGGRNQPQHF. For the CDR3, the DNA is TGTGCCAGCAGACCAACAGGGGGCCGGAATCAGCCCCAGCATTTT.

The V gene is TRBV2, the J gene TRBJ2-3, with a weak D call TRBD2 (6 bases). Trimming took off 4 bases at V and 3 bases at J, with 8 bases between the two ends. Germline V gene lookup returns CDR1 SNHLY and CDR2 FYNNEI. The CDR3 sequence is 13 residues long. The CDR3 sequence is CASSGLVTDTQYF. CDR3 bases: TGTGCCAGCAGTGGACTAGTTACAGATACGCAGTATTTT.

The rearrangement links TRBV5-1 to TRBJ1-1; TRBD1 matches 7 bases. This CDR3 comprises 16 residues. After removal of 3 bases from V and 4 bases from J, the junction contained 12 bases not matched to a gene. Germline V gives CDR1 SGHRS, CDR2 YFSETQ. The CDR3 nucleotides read TGCGCCAGCAGCTCGGGGGACAGCCCCCGGGGCACTGAAGCTTTCTTT. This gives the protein CASSSGDSPRGTEAFF.

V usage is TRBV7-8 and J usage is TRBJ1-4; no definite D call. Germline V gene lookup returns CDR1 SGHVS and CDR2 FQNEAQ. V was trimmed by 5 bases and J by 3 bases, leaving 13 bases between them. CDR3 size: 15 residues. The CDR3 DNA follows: TGTGCCAGCAGCCAACAAGGAGGAGCTAATGAAAAACTGTTTTTT. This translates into CASSQQGGANEKLFF. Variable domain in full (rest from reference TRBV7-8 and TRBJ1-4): GAGVSQSPRYKVAKRGQDVALRCDPISGHVSLFWYQQALGQGPEFLTYFQNEAQLDKSGLPSDRFFAERPEGSVSTLKIQRTQQEDSAVYLCASSQQGGANEKLFFGSGTQLSVL.

Here the CDR3 DNA reads TGTGCGAGCCGTCGGGGGACCCAAGAGACCCAGTACTTC. Translation: CASRRGTQETQYF. This chain uses TRBV7-9 with TRBJ2-5, with a possible D match to TRBD2 (6 bases). The V gene's germline CDR1 is SEHNR and CDR2 FQNEAQ (reference sequence). The CDR3 extends over 13 amino acids. Supplemented by reference TRBV7-9 and TRBJ2-5, the full variable domain reads DTGVSQNPRHKITKRGQNVTFRCDPISEHNRLYWYRQTLGQGPEFLTYFQNEAQLEKSRLLSDRFSAERPKGSFSTLEIQRTEQGDSAMYLCASRRGTQETQYFGPGTRLLVL.

In DNA form, the CDR3 reads TGTGCCAGCTCGCTCGGAGAGTACAATGAGCAGTTCTTC. Its translation: CASSLGEYNEQFF. The chain uses TRBV18 and TRBJ2-1, with D unresolved. V was pared by 6 bases and J by 4 bases, with 10 bases between. This CDR3 comprises 13 residues. Germline V gene lookup returns CDR1 KGHSH and CDR2 LQKENI.

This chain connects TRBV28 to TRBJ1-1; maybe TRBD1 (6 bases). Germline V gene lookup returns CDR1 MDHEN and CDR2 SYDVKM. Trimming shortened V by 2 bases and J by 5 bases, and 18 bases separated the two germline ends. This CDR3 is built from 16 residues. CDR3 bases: TGTGCCAGCAGTTTAGGAATACAGGGTGGGTATACTGAAGCTTTCTTT. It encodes CASSLGIQGGYTEAFF.

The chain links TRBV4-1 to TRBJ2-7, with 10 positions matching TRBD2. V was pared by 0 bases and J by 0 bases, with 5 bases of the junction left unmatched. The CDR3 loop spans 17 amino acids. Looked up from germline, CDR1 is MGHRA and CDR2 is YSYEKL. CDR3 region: CASSQDRTSGLSYEQYF. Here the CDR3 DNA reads TGCGCCAGCAGCCAAGATAGGACTAGCGGTCTCTCCTACGAGCAGTACTTC.

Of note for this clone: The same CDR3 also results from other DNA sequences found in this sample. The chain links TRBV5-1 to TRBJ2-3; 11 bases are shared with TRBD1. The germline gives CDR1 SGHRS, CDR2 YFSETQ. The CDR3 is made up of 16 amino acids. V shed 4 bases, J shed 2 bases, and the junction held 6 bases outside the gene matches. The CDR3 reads CASSVGQGASTDTQYF. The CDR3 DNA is TGCGCCAGCAGCGTCGGACAGGGGGCCTCCACAGATACGCAGTATTTT.

The CDR3 coding sequence is TGTGCCAGCTCACCACCCCCTAGCGGGAGCTACAATGAGCAGTTCTTC. Residues: CASSPPPSGSYNEQFF. The chain uses TRBV18 and TRBJ2-1; 10 bases agree with TRBD2. The V gene's germline CDR1 is KGHSH and CDR2 LQKENI. V lost 0 bases to trimming and J lost 3 bases; unmatched junction nucleotides: 2. CDR3 size: 16 residues.

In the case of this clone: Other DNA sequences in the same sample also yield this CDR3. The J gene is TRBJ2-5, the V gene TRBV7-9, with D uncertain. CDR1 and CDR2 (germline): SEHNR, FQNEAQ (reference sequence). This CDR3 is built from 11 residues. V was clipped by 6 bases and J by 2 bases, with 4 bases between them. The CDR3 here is CASSSQETQYF. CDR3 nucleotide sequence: TGTGCCAGCAGTTCTCAAGAGACCCAGTACTTC.

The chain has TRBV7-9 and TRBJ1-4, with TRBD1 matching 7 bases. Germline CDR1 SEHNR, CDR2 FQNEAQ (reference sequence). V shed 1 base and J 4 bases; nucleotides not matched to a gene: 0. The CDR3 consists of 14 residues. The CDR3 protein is CASSLGQGNEKLFF. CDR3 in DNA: TGTGCCAGCAGCTTAGGACAGGGTAATGAAAAACTGTTTTTT. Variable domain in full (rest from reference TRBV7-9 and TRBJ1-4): DTGVSQNPRHKITKRGQNVTFRCDPISEHNRLYWYRQTLGQGPEFLTYFQNEAQLEKSRLLSDRFSAERPKGSFSTLEIQRTEQGDSAMYLCASSLGQGNEKLFFGSGTQLSVL.

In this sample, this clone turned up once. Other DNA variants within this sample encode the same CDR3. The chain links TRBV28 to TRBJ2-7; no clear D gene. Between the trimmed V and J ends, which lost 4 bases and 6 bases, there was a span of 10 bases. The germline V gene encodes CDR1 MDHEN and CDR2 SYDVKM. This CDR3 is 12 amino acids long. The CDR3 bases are TGTGCCAGCAGTTCGACGGGTCGCGAGCAGTACTTC. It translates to CASSSTGREQYF.

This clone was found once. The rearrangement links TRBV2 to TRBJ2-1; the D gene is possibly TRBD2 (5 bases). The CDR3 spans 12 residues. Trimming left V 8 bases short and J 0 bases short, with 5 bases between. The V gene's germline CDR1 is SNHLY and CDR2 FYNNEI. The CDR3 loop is CASGSSYNEQFF. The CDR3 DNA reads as TGTGCCAGCGGGAGCTCCTACAATGAGCAGTTCTTC.

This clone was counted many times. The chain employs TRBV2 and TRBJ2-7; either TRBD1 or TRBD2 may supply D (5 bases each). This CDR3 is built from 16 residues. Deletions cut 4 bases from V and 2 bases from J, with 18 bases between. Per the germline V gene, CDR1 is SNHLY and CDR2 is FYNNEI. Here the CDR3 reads CASSGGPWGTAYEQYF. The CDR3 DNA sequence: TGTGCCAGCAGTGGAGGACCGTGGGGGACCGCCTACGAGCAGTACTTC.